The 19 T cell receptor beta chains reported below all come from one sample, sequenced in a study of beta chain features in type 1 diabetes. Study findings and constraints: Significant though moderate, a shortening of TCRB CDR3s appeared in all four CD4+ subsets of Type 1 diabetes patients.

These receptors lack a known antigen. Sequencing targeted expressed TCRB transcripts, as all isolated RNA had been reverse transcribed. Produced via immunoSEQ multiplex PCR; TCRdb's table is partial and in-frame only. Of roughly 150,000 clones in the sample, around 8% were seen once. Sequenced: central memory CD4+ T cells from blood. The receptors shown here come from a woman aged 40 to 50 with type 1 diabetes.

The V gene is TRBV7-2, the J gene TRBJ1-2, with 7 bases that match TRBD1. CDR1 is SGHTA, CDR2 FQGNSA, per germline. The CDR3 contains 14 residues. V gave up 2 bases and J gave up 8 bases; unmatched junction bases: 8. CDR3 residues: CASSLTGTEGGYTF. CDR3 coding DNA: TGTGCCAGCAGCTTAACCGGGACAGAAGGAGGCTACACCTTC.

This clone was observed many times. This rearrangement joins TRBV7-2 to TRBJ1-2; a possible D gene is TRBD1 (5 bases). This CDR3 comprises 16 residues. The ends were cut back, 0 bases at V and 8 bases at J, with 19 bases in the middle. Per germline, CDR1 SGHTA and CDR2 FQGNSA. The CDR3 bases are TGTGCCAGCAGCTTAGCGGCAGGGCTCGGAAGAGGAGGCTACACCTTC. Translating it yields CASSLAAGLGRGGYTF.

This clone was recorded a few times. The gene calls are TRBV4-1 and TRBJ2-7; 7 bases match TRBD1. CDR3 size: 15 residues. The ends lost 4 bases at V and 5 bases at J; junction bases unmatched: 11. CDR1 is MGHRA and CDR2 is YSYEKL in the germline V gene. CDR3 DNA sequence: TGCGCCAGCAGCCCGCCCGGGACAGCATTAGACGAGCAGTACTTC. Encoded protein: CASSPPGTALDEQYF.

The chain has TRBV4-1 and TRBJ2-7, with TRBD2 matching over 11 bases. The CDR3 spans 15 residues. Germline CDR1 MGHRA, CDR2 YSYEKL. The V and J ends lost 5 bases and 4 bases, in that order; junction bases with no gene match: 7. CDR3 nucleotides: TGCGCCAGCAGCTATACTAGCGGGAGAGGATACGAGCAGTACTTC. Translating gives CASSYTSGRGYEQYF.

This clone was seen more than once but under ten times. The chain links TRBV25-1 to TRBJ1-4, with D unresolved. The CDR3 has 17 residues. The germline CDR1 and CDR2 sequences are MGHDK and SYGVNS. The germline V and J ends were trimmed by 1 base and 7 bases, with 19 bases remaining between them. CDR3 amino acids: CASSEWASSGRREKLFF. Written as DNA, the CDR3 is TGTGCCAGCAGTGAATGGGCCTCATCCGGGAGGCGTGAAAAACTGTTTTTT. Full variable domain (outside the CDR3, taken from reference TRBV25-1 and TRBJ1-4): EADIYQTPRYLVIGTGKKITLECSQTMGHDKMYWYQQDPGMELHLIHYSYGVNSTEKGDLSSESTVSRIRTEHFPLTLESARPSHTSQYLCASSEWASSGRREKLFFGSGTQLSVL.

This clone has a count of ten or more. V is TRBV9 and J is TRBJ1-6; 7 bases are shared with TRBD1. The CDR3 runs to 16 residues. Germline trimming cut 4 bases from V and 7 bases from J; bases unmatched to any gene: 11. CDR1 SGDLS and CDR2 YYNGEE come from the germline V gene. CDR3 sequence: CASSSQVGTENSPLHF. CDR3 bases: TGTGCCAGCAGCTCCCAAGTCGGGACAGAGAATTCACCCCTCCACTTT.

This clone has only a few counts. The chain employs TRBV7-2 and TRBJ2-7; possible D gene TRBD1, 6 bases. This CDR3 spans 15 amino acids. Germline CDR1 reads SGHTA; CDR2 reads FQGNSA. Trimming removed 1 base from V and 2 bases from J, with 12 bases in between. CDR3 nucleotide sequence: TGTGCCAGCAGCTTAGTCAGGGACATTACCTACGAGCAGTACTTC. Translated: CASSLVRDITYEQYF.

V gene TRBV6-6 combines with J gene TRBJ1-1; no clear D gene. With 7 bases removed from V and 6 bases from J, the gap between germline ends came to 9 bases. Germline assignment: CDR1 MNHNY and CDR2 SVGAGI (reference sequence). The CDR3 sequence is 11 residues long. This CDR3 reads CASTYRSEAFF. Here the CDR3 DNA reads TGTGCCAGCACCTACCGATCTGAAGCTTTCTTT.

In this sample, this clone turned up a few times. V and J are TRBV28 and TRBJ2-1, with 11 bases identical to TRBD2. Germline lookup yields CDR1 MDHEN and CDR2 SYDVKM. This CDR3 has 15 amino acids. The V segment lost 3 bases and the J segment 9 bases; nucleotides outside the gene matches: 7. The CDR3 sequence is CASSFSSGRWGEQFF. As DNA, the CDR3 is TGTGCCAGCAGTTTTTCTAGCGGGAGGTGGGGTGAGCAGTTCTTC. Full variable domain (missing parts from reference TRBV28 and TRBJ2-1): DVKVTQSSRYLVKRTGEKVFLECVQDMDHENMFWYRQDPGLGLRLIYFSYDVKMKEKGDIPEGYSVSREKKERFSLILESASTNQTSMYLCASSFSSGRWGEQFFGPGTRLTVL.

The V gene is TRBV16, the J gene TRBJ1-1, with D tentatively TRBD1 (6 bases). Germline V gives CDR1 KGHSY, CDR2 FQNENV. V lost 2 bases and J lost 2, with 18 bases in between. There are 17 residues in the CDR3. CDR3 DNA sequence: TGTGCCAGCAGCCAAGGGCTCAGGGGCCGGCCCAACACTGAAGCTTTCTTT. Translated, it gives CASSQGLRGRPNTEAFF.

This clone was counted only a few times. The chain recombines TRBV29-1 with TRBJ2-7; 8 bases are a match to TRBD2. The germline gives CDR1 SQVTM, CDR2 ANQGSEA. The CDR3 runs 13 residues. After removal of 2 bases from V and 5 bases from J, the junction contained 5 bases not matched to a gene. The CDR3: CSVESREGNEQYF. The CDR3 bases are TGCAGCGTTGAATCCCGGGAGGGAAACGAGCAGTACTTC.

This clone has a handful of counts. The chain couples TRBV4-2 to TRBJ1-3; 7 bases align to TRBD1. Per germline, CDR1 LGHNA and CDR2 YNFKEQ. After removal of 0 bases from V and 5 bases from J, the junction contained 13 bases not matched to a gene. This CDR3 has 18 residues. The CDR3 sequence: CASSQESPRRGSRNTIYF. The CDR3, as DNA: TGTGCCAGCAGCCAAGAATCCCCTCGCAGGGGGTCCAGAAACACCATATATTTT.

In this sample, this clone turned up a few times. The CDR3 reads CASSLNTGGEQYF. In nucleotides, the CDR3 is TGTGCCAGCAGCCTTAACACTGGAGGCGAGCAGTACTTC. This rearrangement joins TRBV14 to TRBJ2-7, with D possibly being TRBD2 (5 bases). The CDR3 is 13 residues long. Germline V lookup: CDR1 SGHDN, CDR2 FVKESK. Trimming took 4 bases from V and 6 from J, leaving 13 bases between them.

DNA for the CDR3: TGTGCCACCAGCACCCCGGGAACGAACACTGAAGCTTTCTTT. This encodes CATSTPGTNTEAFF. This chain links TRBV15 with TRBJ1-1; no firm D call. V lost 4 bases and J lost 1, with 10 bases in between. CDR1 is LNHNV and CDR2 is YYDKDF in the germline V gene (reference sequence). This CDR3 comprises 14 residues.

In this sample, this clone turned up many times. The chain is built from TRBV6-5 and TRBJ1-2, with D possibly matching TRBD1 (6 bases). This CDR3 has 13 amino acids. V was clipped by 8 bases and J by 8 bases, with 18 bases between them. The V gene's germline CDR1 is MNHEY and CDR2 SVGAGI. The CDR3 protein is CASGAWGPGGYTF. The CDR3 nucleotides read TGTGCCAGCGGGGCGTGGGGGCCTGGGGGCTACACCTTC.

The chain links TRBV5-1 to TRBJ1-4; D perhaps matches TRBD1 (6 bases). Germline CDR1 and CDR2: SGHRS and YFSETQ. V was cut by 0 bases and J by 8 bases, with 14 bases left in between. The CDR3 has 15 residues. The CDR3 DNA is TGCGCCAGCAGCTTGGCCAGGGGTCTCGGGGAAAAACTGTTTTTT. It is translated as CASSLARGLGEKLFF.

The table lists this clone with many counts. The chain couples TRBV28 to TRBJ2-2; no definite D call. The CDR3 length is 12 residues. Trimming took off 6 bases at V and 4 bases at J, with 6 bases between the two ends. The V gene's germline CDR1 is MDHEN and CDR2 SYDVKM. The CDR3 loop reads CASRLLTGELFF. The CDR3 nucleotides read TGTGCCAGCAGGTTACTCACCGGGGAGCTGTTTTTT.

This clone was picked up a small number of times. This chain connects TRBV6-5 to TRBJ2-3; 7 positions agree with TRBD1. V was pared by 7 bases and J by 0 bases, with 7 bases of the junction left unmatched. This CDR3 has 15 amino acids. The germline CDR1 and CDR2 sequences are MNHEY and SVGAGI. The CDR3 protein is CASTSTGDSTDTQYF. The CDR3 coding sequence is TGTGCCAGCACCTCTACAGGGGACAGCACAGATACGCAGTATTTT.

This clone was observed a handful of times. The chain joins TRBV15 to TRBJ2-7; 9 bases align to TRBD1. Germline loops: CDR1 LNHNV, CDR2 YYDKDF (reference sequence). Trimming removed 5 bases from V and 6 bases from J; junction bases left unmatched: 14. The CDR3 is made up of 16 amino acids. CDR3 protein: CATSADRGSGAGEQYF. The CDR3 DNA reads as TGTGCCACCAGCGCCGACAGGGGGTCGGGAGCAGGCGAGCAGTACTTC.